These 32 T cell receptor beta chains originate from one sample sequenced in a study of T cell responses to AZD1222 COVID-19 vaccine. Assay: immunoSEQ multiplex PCR; the TCRdb copy retains only in-frame clones and omits some. The data hold some 130,000 clones, with approximately 90% observed a single time. Sequenced here: peripheral blood, sampled on day 0 of AZD1222 vaccination. All receptors derive from an adult in good health.

The chain links TRBV19 to TRBJ1-5, with 7 bases matching TRBD1. The germline V gene encodes CDR1 LNHDA and CDR2 SQIVND (reference sequence). The CDR3 runs 16 residues. The V gene end was trimmed by 5 bases and the J gene end by 2 bases; junction bases not matched to a gene: 9. The CDR3 reads CASSPPVDRRNQPQHF. For the CDR3, the DNA is TGTGCCAGTAGTCCGCCTGTGGACAGGCGCAATCAGCCCCAGCATTTT.

This clone was observed a single time. The gene calls are TRBV28 and TRBJ2-7; D possibly uses TRBD1 or TRBD2 (5 bases each). The CDR3 covers 12 residues. Germline V CDR1 and CDR2: MDHEN, SYDVKM. Trimming removed 4 bases from V and 5 bases from J, with 9 bases in between. The CDR3, as DNA: TGTGCCAGCAGTTCCCCGGGACACGAGCAGTACTTC. Translating gives CASSSPGHEQYF. The full variable domain, in which reference TRBV28 and TRBJ2-7 provide the parts outside the CDR3, is DVKVTQSSRYLVKRTGEKVFLECVQDMDHENMFWYRQDPGLGLRLIYFSYDVKMKEKGDIPEGYSVSREKKERFSLILESASTNQTSMYLCASSSPGHEQYFGPGTRLTVT.

The J gene is TRBJ1-5, the V gene TRBV18; weak D call: TRBD1 (5 bases). The V gene lost 5 bases and the J gene lost 4 bases, with 12 bases spanning the gap. Germline CDR1 reads KGHSH; CDR2 reads LQKENI. This CDR3 is 14 amino acids long. CDR3 protein: CASSSGTANQPQHF. CDR3 in DNA: TGTGCCAGCTCATCAGGGACGGCTAATCAGCCCCAGCATTTT.

Comments on this clone: Other DNA variants within this sample encode the same CDR3. This chain's CDR3 is CASSLYNEQFF. The CDR3 coding sequence is TGTGCCAGCAGTCTCTACAATGAGCAGTTCTTC. The rearrangement uses TRBV27 and TRBJ2-1; D unclear. Germline V lookup: CDR1 MNHEY, CDR2 SMNVEV (reference sequence). The CDR3 runs 11 residues. Trimming removed 5 bases at V and 3 bases at J, with 2 bases between.

J is TRBJ1-1 and V is TRBV27; D remains ambiguous. CDR1 is MNHEY, CDR2 SMNVEV, per germline (reference sequence). This CDR3 comprises 14 residues. V was cut by 6 bases and J by 0 bases, with 11 bases left in between. CDR3 in DNA: TGTGCCAGCAGCCCTGGTAGGCTGAACACTGAAGCTTTCTTT. Translation gives CASSPGRLNTEAFF.

J is TRBJ1-1 and V is TRBV4-1, with a tentative D call TRBD1 (5 bases). CDR3 length: 16 amino acids. CDR1 is MGHRA and CDR2 is YSYEKL in the germline V gene. The V and J ends lost 6 bases and 1 base respectively, with 18 bases between them. The CDR3 bases are TGCGCCAGCAGGGCGGGGCAACTAAGGGGGAACACTGAAGCTTTCTTT. This translates into CASRAGQLRGNTEAFF.

The chain recombines TRBV19 with TRBJ2-2; D call uncertain. Germline loops: CDR1 LNHDA, CDR2 SQIVND (reference sequence). The CDR3 has 14 amino acids. V shed 6 bases and J shed 6 bases, with 14 bases lying between them. In nucleotides, the CDR3 is TGTGCCAGTAGGGGGTCGGGTGTTGCCGGGGAGCTGTTTTTT. Its translation is CASRGSGVAGELFF.

The J gene is TRBJ1-3, the V gene TRBV5-6; D is perhaps TRBD1 (5 bases). The V end lost 4 bases, the J end lost 9 bases, and 17 bases lay between the germline ends. This CDR3 region has 14 residues. Germline lookup yields CDR1 SGHDT and CDR2 YYEEEE. In DNA form, the CDR3 reads TGTGCCAGCAGCCTTGGGGGAATTGCAACCACCATATATTTT. This sequence encodes CASSLGGIATTIYF.

This CDR3 reads CASSLMPGDYGYTF. CDR3 nucleotide sequence: TGTGCCAGCAGCTTAATGCCAGGAGACTATGGCTACACCTTC. This sequence joins TRBV11-2 and TRBJ1-2, with D unresolved. Germline CDR1 is SGHAT and CDR2 is FQNNGV. With 2 bases removed from V and 3 bases from J, the gap between germline ends came to 10 bases. The CDR3 has 14 residues.

The chain links TRBV23-1 to TRBJ1-4; no reliable D call. TRBV23-1 is an ORF; its function is uncertain. Trimming took 2 bases from V and 7 from J, leaving 14 bases between them. This CDR3 is built from 15 residues. CDR3 in DNA: TGCGCCAGCAGTCAACAGAGGGATGCTAGTGAAAAACTGTTTTTT. It is translated as CASSQQRDASEKLFF.

This clone was found once. The V call is TRBV7-6, the J call TRBJ2-1; D gene unclear. Germline V gene sequence: CDR1 SGHVS, CDR2 FNYEAQ. With 9 bases removed from V and 4 bases from J, the gap between germline ends came to 7 bases. CDR3 length: 11 amino acids. The chain's CDR3 is CASIPYNEQFF. DNA for the CDR3: TGTGCCAGTATCCCTTACAATGAGCAGTTCTTC.

The V call is TRBV7-2, the J call TRBJ1-3; TRBD1 matches at 8 bases. The CDR3 runs 17 residues. The J segment lost 3 bases and the V segment lost 1 base, leaving 8 bases of the junction unmatched. Germline-derived CDR1 and CDR2 are SGHTA and FQGNSA. The CDR3 reads CASSLGTGSFSGNTIYF. CDR3 nucleotide sequence: TGTGCCAGCAGCTTAGGGACAGGGAGCTTTAGTGGAAACACCATATATTTT.

V is TRBV3-1 (or the pseudogene TRBV3-2) and J is TRBJ2-7; tentative D call: TRBD1 (6 bases). V was trimmed by 5 bases and J by 6 bases, leaving 14 bases between them. The CDR3 totals 13 residues. The germline V gene has CDR1 LGHDT and CDR2 YNNKEL (reference sequence). CDR3 sequence: CASSWNRDGEQYF. CDR3 bases: TGTGCCAGCAGCTGGAACAGGGATGGCGAGCAGTACTTC.

The chain has TRBV9 and TRBJ2-7, with D possibly being TRBD1 (6 bases). Trimming took 4 bases from V and 1 from J, leaving 15 bases between them. Germline assignment: CDR1 SGDLS and CDR2 YYNGEE. This CDR3 is 15 amino acids long. Here the CDR3 DNA reads TGTGCCAGCAGCACCGGACCCCAGGGGTCCTACGAGCAGTACTTC. It specifies CASSTGPQGSYEQYF.

The chain carries TRBV28 and TRBJ2-2; D remains ambiguous. The germline V and J ends were trimmed by 5 bases and 5 bases, with 15 bases remaining between them. There are 15 residues in the CDR3. CDR1 and CDR2 from the germline V gene are MDHEN and SYDVKM. CDR3 coding DNA: TGTGCCAGCAGTATCTACCCCGACCAGACCGGGGAGCTGTTTTTT. The encoded protein is CASSIYPDQTGELFF.

V is TRBV24-1 and J is TRBJ2-1, with 8 bases lining up with TRBD1. CDR1 and CDR2 (germline): KGHDR, SFDVKD. The length of the CDR3 is 13 residues. V dropped 5 bases and J dropped 15; count of bases not matched to a gene: 11. The CDR3 loop reads CATSASSQGARFF. The CDR3 DNA reads as TGTGCCACCAGTGCATCTTCTCAGGGGGCTCGGTTCTTC.

This rearrangement joins TRBV28 to TRBJ1-2, with TRBD1 as a possible D gene (5 bases). Germline V CDR1 and CDR2: MDHEN, SYDVKM. The CDR3 loop spans 13 amino acids. V lost 2 bases to trimming and J lost 4 bases, with 8 bases between them. CDR3 region: CASSLIDSYGYTF. CDR3 sequence (DNA): TGTGCCAGCAGTTTAATCGACAGCTATGGCTACACCTTC.

Concerning this clone itself: Germline is not matched at one junction end, which may reflect a read error. The chain is built from TRBV5-6 and TRBJ2-7; D not resolved. The V gene's germline CDR1 is SGHDT and CDR2 YYEEEE. This CDR3 spans 13 amino acids. The CDR3 DNA is TGTGCCAGCACGCCTATAGAGTCCTCCGAGCAGTACTTC. Translated: CASTPIESSEQYF.

The chain joins TRBV20-1 to TRBJ2-2; TRBD2 might be the D (5 bases). The CDR3 extends over 14 amino acids. V was pared by 3 bases and J by 7 bases, with 15 bases between. Germline V gene sequence: CDR1 DFQATT, CDR2 SNEGSKA (reference sequence). The CDR3 loop reads CSASRRGPSGELFF. Written as DNA, the CDR3 is TGCAGTGCTAGTCGTAGAGGGCCCAGCGGGGAGCTGTTTTTT.

The genes are TRBV7-2 and TRBJ1-4; D may be TRBD1 (5 bases). Germline CDR1 SGHTA, CDR2 FQGNSA. Trimming removed 5 bases from V and 5 bases from J, with 18 bases in between. CDR3 length: 16 amino acids. The CDR3 protein is CASSILGGASNEKLFF. CDR3 coding DNA: TGTGCCAGCAGCATACTCGGGGGAGCTTCAAATGAAAAACTGTTTTTT.

V usage is TRBV7-9 and J usage is TRBJ2-7, with 11 bases that match TRBD1. The CDR3 runs to 16 residues. Germline V CDR1 and CDR2: SEHNR, FQNEAQ (reference sequence). Trimming cost V 4 bases and J 5 bases; bases outside gene matches: 10. This chain's CDR3 is CASSYPYGTGGHEQYF. The CDR3, as DNA: TGTGCCAGCAGCTATCCCTACGGGACAGGGGGACACGAGCAGTACTTC.

This chain joins TRBV27 and TRBJ2-3, with TRBD2 matching over 9 bases. The CDR3 has 12 residues. V lost 9 bases and J lost 7; bases outside the gene matches: 5. The germline CDR1 and CDR2 sequences are MNHEY and SMNVEV (reference sequence). CDR3 region: CASSGSTNTQYF. CDR3 nucleotide sequence: TGTGCCAGTAGCGGGAGTACCAATACGCAGTATTTT.

J is TRBJ1-2 and V is TRBV27; D uncertain. CDR1 MNHEY and CDR2 SMNVEV come from the germline V gene (reference sequence). The CDR3 runs 16 residues. V lost 6 bases and J lost 3, with 20 bases in between. CDR3 protein: CASSRYSGSGYYGYTF. Here the CDR3 DNA reads TGTGCCAGCAGCCGGTACTCGGGCAGCGGATACTATGGCTACACCTTC.

CDR3 bases: TGTGCCACCAGCAGAGGGCCCTACGGGTACACCTTC. It encodes CATSRGPYGYTF. The J gene is TRBJ1-2, the V gene TRBV15, with D unresolved. Between the trimmed V and J ends, which lost 1 base and 11 bases, there was a span of 11 bases. The CDR3 loop spans 12 amino acids. Germline V gene lookup returns CDR1 LNHNV and CDR2 YYDKDF (reference sequence).

V gene TRBV7-2 combines with J gene TRBJ2-2, with unresolved D. Germline V gene data show CDR1 as SGHTA and CDR2 as FQGNSA. Trimming left V 2 bases short and J 4 bases short, with 5 bases between. This CDR3 is 13 amino acids long. The CDR3 loop reads CASSLHSTGELFF. The CDR3, as DNA: TGTGCCAGCAGCTTACACAGCACCGGGGAGCTGTTTTTT.

In the case of this clone: The junction differs from germline at one of its ends, possibly a read error. The chain recombines TRBV11-3 with TRBJ1-1; no firm D call. The CDR3 totals 14 residues. Per the germline V gene, CDR1 is SGHNT and CDR2 is YENEEA. DNA for the CDR3: TGTGCCAGCAGCTTTGGCGGTGGGCTTCCCCGGCCCGACTTT. Its translation: CASSFGGGLPRPDF.

This chain links TRBV7-9 with TRBJ2-7; TRBD2 agrees at 7 bases. J was trimmed by 4 bases and V by 5 bases; bases with no gene match: 11. The CDR3 length is 15 residues. Germline values: CDR1 SEHNR, CDR2 FQNEAQ (reference sequence). CDR3 amino acids: CASSQKTSSYYEQYF. The CDR3 bases are TGTGCCAGCAGCCAAAAGACTAGCAGCTATTACGAGCAGTACTTC. Full variable domain (rest looked up from reference TRBV7-9 and TRBJ2-7): DTGVSQNPRHKITKRGQNVTFRCDPISEHNRLYWYRQTLGQGPEFLTYFQNEAQLEKSRLLSDRFSAERPKGSFSTLEIQRTEQGDSAMYLCASSQKTSSYYEQYFGPGTRLTVT.

The rearrangement uses TRBV7-3 and TRBJ2-7; a weak D match, TRBD2 (6 bases). CDR3 length equals 14 residues. The V end lost 5 bases, the J end lost 5 bases, and 16 bases lay between the germline ends. From germline, CDR1 is SGHTA and CDR2 FQGTGA. The CDR3 protein is CASSPLAGPDEQYF. For the CDR3, the DNA is TGTGCCAGCAGCCCACTAGCAGGTCCCGACGAGCAGTACTTC.

The chain joins TRBV5-4 to TRBJ2-5; a possible D gene is TRBD2 (6 bases). CDR3 length: 14 amino acids. Per the germline V gene, CDR1 is SGHNT and CDR2 is YYREEE (reference sequence). The V and J ends lost 3 bases and 1 base respectively, with 10 bases between them. The CDR3 DNA sequence: TGTGCCAGCAGCTCTACCGGGGGCCAAGAGACCCAGTACTTC. This codes for CASSSTGGQETQYF. Filled out from reference TRBV5-4 and TRBJ2-5, the complete variable domain reads ETGVTQSPTHLIKTRGQQVTLRCSSQSGHNTVSWYQQALGQGPQFIFQYYREEENGRGNFPPRFSGLQFPNYSSELNVNALELDDSALYLCASSSTGGQETQYFGPGTRLLVL.

The DNA of the CDR3 is TGTGCCAGCAGTTTAGCGCCCAGGGGAGGGGAAAAACTGTTTTTT. It is translated as CASSLAPRGGEKLFF. J is TRBJ1-4 and V is TRBV6-5; the D gene is possibly TRBD1 (6 bases). CDR1 and CDR2 (germline): MNHEY, SVGAGI. V lost 4 bases and J 8 bases, leaving 17 bases between the germline ends. The CDR3 length is 15 residues.

The V and J genes are TRBV3-1 (or the pseudogene TRBV3-2) and TRBJ2-7; maybe TRBD1 (6 bases). V lost 4 bases, J lost 3 bases, and 16 bases lay in between. The germline V gene encodes CDR1 LGHDT and CDR2 YNNKEL (reference sequence). The CDR3 is made up of 15 amino acids. CDR3 sequence (DNA): TGTGCCAGCAGCCTAGGAAAGGACAGCAGCTACGAGCAGTACTTC. It specifies CASSLGKDSSYEQYF.

Comment on this clone: Other DNA sequences from this sample encode an identical CDR3 as well. The J gene is TRBJ2-7, the V gene TRBV11-2; 7 nucleotides agree with TRBD2. This CDR3 comprises 13 residues. Germline values: CDR1 SGHAT, CDR2 FQNNGV. The V and J ends lost 3 bases and 4 bases, in that order; junction bases with no gene match: 3. The CDR3 is CASSFTGGYEQYF. CDR3 bases: TGTGCCAGCAGCTTCACCGGGGGGTACGAGCAGTACTTC.